This TCR beta chain originates from a study of vaccination and CD4 T cells after COVID-19. Sequence data for DNA of cultured CD4+ T cells were generated by the Oncomine TCR Beta short-read assay. From the PCR reads, TCRdb called clonotypes with MiXCR, one entry per CDR3 protein. The table lists about 13,000 distinct CDR3 sequences, roughly 56% of them singletons, with roughly a sixth in the top ten. Indicated treatment: roughly 11-day PBMC culture with coronavirus spike peptide pools or control peptides (ViraFEST assay). The CDR3 runs to 13 residues. Germline loops: CDR1 LNHDA, CDR2 SQIVND (reference sequence). Trimming pared 5 bases from V and 3 bases from J, leaving 10 bases between. As for this clonotype: Antigen unknown.

V usage is TRBV19 and J usage is TRBJ2-5; a weak D match, TRBD2 (5 bases). This clonotype was obtained from a human donor who had recovered from COVID-19. Sample: CD4+ T cells from blood, cultured in vitro. In DNA, the CDR3 is TGTGCCAGTAGTTTTTCGGGGAAAGAGACCCAGTACTTC. It specifies CASSFSGKETQYF.